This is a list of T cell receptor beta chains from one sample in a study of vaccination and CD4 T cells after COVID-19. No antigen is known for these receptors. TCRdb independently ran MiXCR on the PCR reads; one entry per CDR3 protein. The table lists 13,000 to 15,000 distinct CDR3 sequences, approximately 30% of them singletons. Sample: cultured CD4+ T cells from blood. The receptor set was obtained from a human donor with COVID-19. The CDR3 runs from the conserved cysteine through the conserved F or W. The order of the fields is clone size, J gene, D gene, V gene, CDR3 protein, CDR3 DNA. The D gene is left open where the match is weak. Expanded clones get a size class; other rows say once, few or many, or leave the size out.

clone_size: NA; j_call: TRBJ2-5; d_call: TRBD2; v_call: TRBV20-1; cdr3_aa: CSASGLAGVQETQYF; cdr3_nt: TGCAGTGCGTCAGGACTAGCGGGGGTTCAAGAGACCCAGTACTTC
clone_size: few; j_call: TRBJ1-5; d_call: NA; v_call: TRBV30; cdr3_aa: CAWGQFNQPQHF; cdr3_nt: TGTGCCTGGGGACAGTTCAATCAGCCCCAGCATTTT
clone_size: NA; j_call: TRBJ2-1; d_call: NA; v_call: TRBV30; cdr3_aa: CAWGGRSAGPHNEQFF; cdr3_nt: TGTGCCTGGGGAGGTAGGTCGGCGGGGCCTCACAATGAGCAGTTCTTC
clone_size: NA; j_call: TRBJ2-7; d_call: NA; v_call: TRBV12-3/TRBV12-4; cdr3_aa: CASSLGDSGSYEQYF; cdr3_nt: TGTGCCAGCAGTTTAGGCGACAGTGGCTCCTACGAGCAGTACTTC
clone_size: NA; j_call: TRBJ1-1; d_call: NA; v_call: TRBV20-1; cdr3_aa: CSAVLDRRGTEAFF; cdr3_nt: TGCAGTGCCGTCCTCGACAGGAGGGGAACTGAAGCTTTCTTT
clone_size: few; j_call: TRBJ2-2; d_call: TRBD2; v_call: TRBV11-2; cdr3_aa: CASSQLAVGELFF; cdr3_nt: TGTGCCAGCAGCCAACTAGCGGTCGGGGAGCTGTTTTTT
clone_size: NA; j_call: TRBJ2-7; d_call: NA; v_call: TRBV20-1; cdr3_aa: CSALDSLIYEQYF; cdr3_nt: TGCAGTGCCCTTGACAGCCTCATCTACGAGCAGTACTTC
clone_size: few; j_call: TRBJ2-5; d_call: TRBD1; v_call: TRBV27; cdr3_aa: CASRAGTGPFGTQYF; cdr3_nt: TGTGCCAGCAGGGCCGGGACAGGGCCATTCGGGACCCAGTACTTC
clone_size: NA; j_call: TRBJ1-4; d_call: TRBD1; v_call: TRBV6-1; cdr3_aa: CASSHRQGLMSLFF; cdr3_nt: TGTGCCAGCAGCCACCGACAGGGTTTAATGTCACTGTTTTTT
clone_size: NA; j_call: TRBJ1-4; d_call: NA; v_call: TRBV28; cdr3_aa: CASSQVPNEKLFF; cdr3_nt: TGTGCCAGCAGCCAGGTCCCTAATGAAAAACTGTTTTTT
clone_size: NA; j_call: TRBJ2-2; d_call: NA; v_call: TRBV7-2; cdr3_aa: CASSLGGRTGELFF; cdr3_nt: TGTGCCAGCAGCTTAGGGGGGAGGACCGGGGAGCTGTTTTTT
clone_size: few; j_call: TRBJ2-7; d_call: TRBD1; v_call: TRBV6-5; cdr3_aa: CASSFPGTDSYEQYF; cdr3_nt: TGTGCCAGCAGTTTCCCCGGGACAGACTCCTACGAGCAGTACTTC
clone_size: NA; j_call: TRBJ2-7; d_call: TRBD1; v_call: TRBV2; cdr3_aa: CASSGGQGGYEQYF; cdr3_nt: TGTGCCAGCAGTGGAGGACAGGGAGGCTACGAGCAGTACTTC
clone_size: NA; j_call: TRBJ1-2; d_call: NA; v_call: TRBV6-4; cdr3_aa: CASSERGYGYTF; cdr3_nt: TGTGCCAGCAGTGAACGGGGCTATGGCTACACCTTC
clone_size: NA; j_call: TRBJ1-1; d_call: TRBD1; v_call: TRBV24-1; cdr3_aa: CATSDPGQRTGTEAFF; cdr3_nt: TGTGCCACCAGTGATCCGGGACAGAGGACCGGCACTGAAGCTTTCTTT
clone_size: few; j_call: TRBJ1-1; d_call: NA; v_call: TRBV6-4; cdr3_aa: CASSDIGFGTEAFF; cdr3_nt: TGTGCCAGCAGTGACATCGGTTTTGGCACTGAAGCTTTCTTT
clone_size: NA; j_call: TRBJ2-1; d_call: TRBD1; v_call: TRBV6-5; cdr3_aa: CASSYSGTADNEQFF; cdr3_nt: TGTGCCAGCAGTTACTCGGGGACAGCTGACAATGAGCAGTTCTTC
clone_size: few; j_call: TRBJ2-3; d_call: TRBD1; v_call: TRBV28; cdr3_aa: CASSTQAGGVDTQYF; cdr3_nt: TGTGCCAGCAGTACCCAGGCAGGGGGCGTAGATACGCAGTATTTT
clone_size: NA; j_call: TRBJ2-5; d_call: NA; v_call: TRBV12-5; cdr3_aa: CASGLKGQETQYF; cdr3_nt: TGTGCTAGTGGTTTGAAGGGGCAAGAGACCCAGTACTTC
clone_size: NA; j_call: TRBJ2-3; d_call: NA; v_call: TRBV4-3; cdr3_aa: CASSQGTGPDTQYF; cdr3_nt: TGCGCCAGCAGCCAAGGAACAGGGCCAGATACGCAGTATTTT
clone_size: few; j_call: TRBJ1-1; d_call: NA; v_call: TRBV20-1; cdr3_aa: CSARAGEVNTEAFF; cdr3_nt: TGCAGTGCTAGGGCCGGGGAAGTGAACACTGAAGCTTTCTTT
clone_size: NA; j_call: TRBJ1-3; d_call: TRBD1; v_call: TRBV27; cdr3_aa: CASSRQGVSGNTIYF; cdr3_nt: TGTGCCAGCAGTAGACAGGGGGTCTCTGGAAACACCATATATTTT
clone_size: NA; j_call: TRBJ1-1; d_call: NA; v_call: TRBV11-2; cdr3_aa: CASSLGAFPRGGGGTEAFF; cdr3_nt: TGTGCCAGCAGCTTAGGGGCCTTTCCTCGGGGGGGCGGGGGCACTGAAGCTTTCTTT
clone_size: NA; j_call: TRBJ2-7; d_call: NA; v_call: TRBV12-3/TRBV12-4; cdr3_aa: CASSFGSGQREQYF; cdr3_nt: TGTGCCAGCAGTTTTGGGTCAGGGCAGCGGGAGCAGTACTTC
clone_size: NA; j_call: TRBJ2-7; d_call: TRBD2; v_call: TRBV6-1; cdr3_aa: CASRGGRIYEQYF; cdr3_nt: TGTGCCTCCCGCGGGGGGAGGATCTACGAGCAGTACTTC
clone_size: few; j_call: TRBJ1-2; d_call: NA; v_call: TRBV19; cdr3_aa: CASRRLTLGGYTF; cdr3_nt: TGTGCCAGTAGGCGACTTACGCTGGGTGGCTACACCTTC
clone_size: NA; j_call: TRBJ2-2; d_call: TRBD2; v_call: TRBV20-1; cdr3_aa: CSAMTSGVNTGELFF; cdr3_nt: TGCAGTGCTATGACTAGCGGGGTGAACACCGGGGAGCTGTTTTTT
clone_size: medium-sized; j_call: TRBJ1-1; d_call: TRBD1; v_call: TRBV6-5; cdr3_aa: CASSLGGGSNTEAFF; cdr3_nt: TGTGCCAGCAGTTTAGGGGGCGGTTCGAACACTGAAGCTTTCTTT
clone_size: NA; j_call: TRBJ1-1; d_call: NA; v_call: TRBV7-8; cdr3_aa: CASSVDRVNTEAFF; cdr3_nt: TGTGCCAGCAGCGTAGACAGAGTGAACACTGAAGCTTTCTTT
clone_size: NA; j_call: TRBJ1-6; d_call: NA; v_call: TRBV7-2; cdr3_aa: CASSLSGQHKSPLHF; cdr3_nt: TGTGCCAGCAGCTTATCAGGTCAGCATAAATCACCCCTCCACTTT
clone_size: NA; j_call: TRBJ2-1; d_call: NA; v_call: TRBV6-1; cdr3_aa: CASSRTAGGTPPREQFF; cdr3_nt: TGTGCCAGCAGCCGGACCGCTGGCGGGACGCCGCCCCGTGAGCAGTTCTTC
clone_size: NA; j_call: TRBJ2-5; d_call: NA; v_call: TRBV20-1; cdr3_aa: CSASPLQVGRQETQYF; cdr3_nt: TGCAGTGCCTCACCCCTGCAGGTCGGTCGACAAGAGACCCAGTACTTC
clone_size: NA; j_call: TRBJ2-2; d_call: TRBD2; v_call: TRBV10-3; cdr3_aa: CAITGGGGASGELFF; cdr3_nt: TGTGCCATCACCGGCGGCGGGGGGGCCTCAGGGGAGCTGTTTTTT
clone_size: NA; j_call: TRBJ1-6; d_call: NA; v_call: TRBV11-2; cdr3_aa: CASSLSRALNSPLHF; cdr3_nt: TGTGCCAGCAGCTTAAGCAGGGCCCTTAATTCACCCCTCCACTTT
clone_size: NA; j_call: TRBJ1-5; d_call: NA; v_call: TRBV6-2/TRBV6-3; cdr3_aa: CASSWDNTSNQPQHF; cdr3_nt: TGTGCCAGCAGTTGGGACAATACGAGCAATCAGCCCCAGCATTTT
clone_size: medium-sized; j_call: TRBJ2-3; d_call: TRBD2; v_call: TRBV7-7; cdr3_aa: CASSLGGGATDTQYF; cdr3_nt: TGTGCTAGCAGTTTGGGCGGGGGGGCCACAGATACGCAGTATTTT